These 12 T cell receptor beta chains originate from one sample sequenced in a study of blood T cell repertoires in COVID-19 (dated by TCRdb to the early 2020s). Libraries were constructed by the immunoSEQ multiplex PCR assay. The immuneACCESS repertoire file appears here via TCRdb, limited to in-frame rearrangements. These files lack a portion of the clones; in checked studies, under half of the deficit traces to unresolved V genes, and the cause of the others is not known. For this sample there are some 240,000 clones; 84% appear just once. The ten largest clonotypes hold about 1.5% of the sample. The sequenced material came from peripheral blood. Source of these receptors: a woman in her 40s who had recovered from COVID-19.

The V call is TRBV7-2, the J call TRBJ1-6; possibly TRBD1 for D (5 bases). The length of the CDR3 is 14 residues. V was pared by 5 bases and J by 6 bases, with 11 bases between. Germline V gene lookup returns CDR1 SGHTA and CDR2 FQGNSA. The CDR3 nucleotides are TGTGCCAGCAGCCAGGGACTGATTAATTCACCCCTCCACTTT. It translates to CASSQGLINSPLHF.

The chain couples TRBV11-2 to TRBJ1-6; no firm D call. Deletions cut 1 base from V and 10 bases from J, with 11 bases between. The CDR3 is made up of 14 amino acids. Germline values: CDR1 SGHAT, CDR2 FQNNGV. CDR3 residues: CASSLGLVSSPLHF. Here the CDR3 DNA reads TGTGCCAGCAGCTTAGGCCTAGTTTCGTCACCCCTCCACTTT.

This rearrangement joins TRBV7-9 to TRBJ1-6; D gene ambiguous. The germline V and J ends were trimmed by 4 bases and 8 bases, with 12 bases remaining between them. Germline lookup yields CDR1 SEHNR and CDR2 FQNEAQ (reference sequence). There are 14 residues in the CDR3. The DNA of the CDR3 is TGTGCCAGCAGCTACCTCTTGGGAGATTCACCCCTCCACTTT. Residues: CASSYLLGDSPLHF.

V gene TRBV29-1 combines with J gene TRBJ1-1; unclear D gene. Between the trimmed V and J ends, which lost 3 bases and 0 bases, there was a span of 8 bases. The CDR3 is made up of 13 amino acids. Looked up from germline, CDR1 is SQVTM and CDR2 is ANQGSEA. The CDR3 DNA reads as TGCAGCGTTGAGGAGAACCTGAACACTGAAGCTTTCTTT. This gives the protein CSVEENLNTEAFF.

This sequence joins TRBV28 and TRBJ1-5; 9 bases are a match to TRBD1. Germline loops: CDR1 MDHEN, CDR2 SYDVKM. The CDR3 has 15 amino acids. The trim removed 5 bases at V and 5 bases at J, leaving 7 bases unmatched. Here the CDR3 reads CASSLRTGVDQPQHF. The CDR3 nucleotides are TGTGCCAGCAGTCTGAGGACAGGGGTGGATCAGCCCCAGCATTTT.

This chain connects TRBV4-1 to TRBJ2-3; 10 bases match TRBD2. The V and J ends lost 0 bases and 14 bases, in that order; junction bases with no gene match: 11. The germline CDR1 and CDR2 sequences are MGHRA and YSYEKL. The CDR3 runs 15 residues. CDR3: CASSQDPAGGVPPYF. In DNA, the CDR3 is TGCGCCAGCAGCCAAGATCCAGCGGGGGGGGTACCACCGTATTTT.

The chain joins TRBV11-3 to TRBJ1-1; maybe TRBD1 (5 bases). The germline CDR1 and CDR2 sequences are SGHNT and YENEEA. The CDR3 spans 13 residues. V dropped 3 bases and J dropped 11 bases, with 16 bases sitting between them. This CDR3 reads CASSLAPGRDAFF. The CDR3 DNA reads as TGTGCCAGCAGCTTGGCCCCAGGGAGGGATGCTTTCTTT.

A word on this clone: Relative to the germline gene, one junction end is altered; a read error may explain this. The chain combines TRBV18 with TRBJ2-2; a weak D match, TRBD1 (5 bases). Per the germline V gene, CDR1 is KGHSH and CDR2 is LQKENI. This CDR3 comprises 18 residues. The CDR3 bases are TGTGCCAGCTCACTAACGCTATTGGGGCAGGCGAAGACCGGGGAGCTGTTTTTT. Protein sequence: CASSLTLLGQAKTGELFF.

V gene TRBV7-9 combines with J gene TRBJ1-6; perhaps TRBD1 as D (5 bases). This CDR3 comprises 14 residues. V was clipped by 5 bases and J by 4 bases, with 9 bases between them. Germline values: CDR1 SEHNR, CDR2 FQNEAQ (reference sequence). CDR3 loop: CASSHDSYNSPLHF. The CDR3 nucleotides are TGTGCCAGCAGCCACGACAGTTATAATTCACCCCTCCACTTT. The complete variable domain, with remaining parts taken from reference TRBV7-9 and TRBJ1-6, reads DTGVSQNPRHKITKRGQNVTFRCDPISEHNRLYWYRQTLGQGPEFLTYFQNEAQLEKSRLLSDRFSAERPKGSFSTLEIQRTEQGDSAMYLCASSHDSYNSPLHFGNGTRLTVT.

The chain employs TRBV11-2 and TRBJ2-5; the match to TRBD2 covers 8 bases. Germline V gives CDR1 SGHAT, CDR2 FQNNGV. CDR3 length: 16 amino acids. The J segment lost 5 bases and the V segment lost 5 bases, leaving 13 bases of the junction unmatched. The CDR3 here is CASSLGPAGAEETQYF. CDR3 coding DNA: TGTGCCAGCAGCCTCGGGCCAGCGGGGGCAGAGGAGACCCAGTACTTC. Full variable domain (rest looked up from reference TRBV11-2 and TRBJ2-5): EAGVAQSPRYKIIEKRQSVAFWCNPISGHATLYWYQQILGQGPKLLIQFQNNGVVDDSQLPKDRFSAERLKGVDSTLKIQPAKLEDSAVYLCASSLGPAGAEETQYFGPGTRLLVL.

In its sample, this clone was seen a few times. The V gene is TRBV7-8, the J gene TRBJ1-6, with D perhaps TRBD1 (5 bases). CDR3 length: 14 residues. The V and J ends lost 2 bases and 7 bases respectively, with 9 bases between them. The V gene's germline CDR1 is SGHVS and CDR2 FQNEAQ. This chain's CDR3 is CASSLSGLNSPLHF. CDR3 sequence (DNA): TGTGCCAGCAGCTTATCAGGGTTGAATTCACCCCTCCACTTT.

Only one count was recorded for this clone. The chain's CDR3 is CASRLFGYEQYF. In nucleotides, the CDR3 is TGTGCCAGCAGGTTGTTCGGCTACGAGCAGTACTTC. The chain couples TRBV28 to TRBJ2-7; no clear D gene. The V end was cut by 6 bases, the J end by 3 bases, with 9 bases between. CDR1 MDHEN and CDR2 SYDVKM come from the germline V gene. The CDR3 sequence is 12 residues long.